The 21 T cell receptor beta chains below were found in one sample sequenced in a study of cytomegalovirus exposure and HLA in healthy donors. Primers for the PCR totalled 60 Vbeta and 13 Jbeta. Assay: immunoSEQ multiplex PCR; the TCRdb copy retains only in-frame clones and omits some. The sample lists 70,000 to 95,000 clones; 75% to 85% were seen once. The sequencing input was PBMCs. These receptors were collected from a man aged 18 to 29 in good health and CMV-seronegative.

This chain uses TRBV18 with TRBJ1-2, with 9 bases lining up with TRBD1. The V gene's germline CDR1 is KGHSH and CDR2 LQKENI. The CDR3 is 15 residues long. The V gene end was trimmed by 0 bases and the J gene end by 7 bases; junction bases not matched to a gene: 6. The CDR3 spells CASSPPGQGSGGYTF. DNA for the CDR3: TGTGCCAGCTCACCACCGGGACAGGGTAGTGGTGGCTACACCTTC.

The V gene is TRBV27, the J gene TRBJ2-1, with 9 bases matching TRBD2. This CDR3 comprises 14 residues. The trim removed 10 bases at V and 4 bases at J, leaving 8 bases unmatched. CDR1 and CDR2 (germline): MNHEY, SMNVEV (reference sequence). The CDR3 spells CATESGGSYNEQFF. As DNA, the CDR3 is TGTGCCACTGAGAGCGGGGGGTCTTACAATGAGCAGTTCTTC.

This chain uses TRBV6-5 with TRBJ1-4; no clear D gene. Between the trimmed V and J ends, which lost 0 bases and 7 bases, there was a span of 15 bases. Germline CDR1 is MNHEY and CDR2 is SVGAGI. This CDR3 region has 16 residues. As DNA, the CDR3 is TGTGCCAGCAGTTACTCAGGAGGGTCGGGTGGTGAAAAACTGTTTTTT. It translates to CASSYSGGSGGEKLFF.

The rearrangement joins TRBV6-1 to TRBJ1-1, with a weak D call TRBD1 (6 bases). V gave up 3 bases and J gave up 5 bases, with 13 bases separating them. This CDR3 spans 14 amino acids. The germline V gene has CDR1 MNHNS and CDR2 SASEGT. CDR3 DNA: TGTGCCAGCAGTGATTCCGGGACAACGACTGAAGCTTTCTTT. Translating gives CASSDSGTTTEAFF.

The CDR3 reads CAWSVRSFGGFTDTQYF. Here the CDR3 DNA reads TGTGCCTGGAGTGTACGGTCATTCGGGGGGTTCACAGATACGCAGTATTTT. The genes are TRBV30 and TRBJ2-3, with 7 nucleotides matching TRBD2. V lost 0 bases and J lost 2; bases outside the gene matches: 11. This CDR3 has 17 residues. Germline CDR1 and CDR2: GTSNPN and SVGIG (reference sequence).

The gene calls are TRBV30 and TRBJ1-3; possibly TRBD1 for D (5 bases). V was trimmed by 2 bases and J by 1 base, leaving 6 bases between them. The CDR3 consists of 13 residues. CDR1 and CDR2 (germline): GTSNPN, SVGIG (reference sequence). The CDR3 coding sequence is TGTGCCTGGAGTCAGGGTTCTGGAAACACCATATATTTT. This codes for CAWSQGSGNTIYF. Using reference TRBV30 and TRBJ1-3 for the parts outside the CDR3, the full variable domain is SQTIHQWPATLVQPVGSPLSLECTVEGTSNPNLYWYRQAAGRGLQLLFYSVGIGQISSEVPQNLSASRPQDRQFILSSKKLLLSDSGFYLCAWSQGSGNTIYFGEGSWLTVV.

The V call is TRBV18, the J call TRBJ2-7, with D maybe TRBD2 (6 bases). The CDR3 consists of 13 residues. V dropped 2 bases and J dropped 2 bases, with 7 bases sitting between them. Germline CDR1 and CDR2: KGHSH and LQKENI. CDR3 loop: CASSPAGTYEQYF. DNA for the CDR3: TGTGCCAGCTCACCAGCGGGGACCTACGAGCAGTACTTC.

This chain uses TRBV5-1 with TRBJ1-1, with 7 bases lining up with TRBD1. This CDR3 has 12 amino acids. Per the germline V gene, CDR1 is SGHRS and CDR2 is YFSETQ. The ends lost 4 bases at V and 8 bases at J; junction bases unmatched: 5. CDR3 sequence (DNA): TGCGCCAGCAGCCCAGGGACAGCCGAAGCTTTCTTT. Its protein product is CASSPGTAEAFF.

The chain joins TRBV7-9 to TRBJ2-1, with 9 bases lining up with TRBD2. The CDR3 spans 15 residues. V was clipped by 4 bases and J by 2 bases; unmatched bases: 3. Germline values: CDR1 SEHNR, CDR2 FQNEAQ (reference sequence). CDR3 coding DNA: TGTGCCAGCAGCTGGGCGGGGGGGCCCTACAATGAGCAGTTCTTC. Translated: CASSWAGGPYNEQFF.

The chain joins TRBV11-2 to TRBJ2-7; 9 bases fit TRBD1. CDR1 SGHAT and CDR2 FQNNGV come from the germline V gene. CDR3 size: 15 residues. Germline trimming cut 4 bases from V and 3 bases from J; bases unmatched to any gene: 7. The CDR3 bases are TGTGCCAGCAGCTCCCCCCCGGGACAGGGCTACGAGCAGTACTTC. Amino acids: CASSSPPGQGYEQYF.

This clone was observed a handful of times. The CDR3 is CATTVGGTDTQYF. In DNA, the CDR3 is TGTGCCACTACGGTGGGGGGGACAGATACGCAGTATTTT. The chain employs TRBV19 and TRBJ2-3; 7 bases map to TRBD2. V trimming: 10 bases; J trimming: 3 bases; junction bases outside the gene matches: 7. This CDR3 has 13 amino acids. From germline, CDR1 is LNHDA and CDR2 SQIVND (reference sequence).

CDR3 nucleotide sequence: TGCGCCAGCAGCCCAGGGCAGGGTGTGGCCAACGTCCTGACTTTC. Translation: CASSPGQGVANVLTF. The chain combines TRBV5-1 with TRBJ2-6, with D possibly TRBD1 on 5 matching bases. This CDR3 region has 15 residues. Trimming removed 4 bases at V and 6 bases at J, with 14 bases between. Germline V gene lookup returns CDR1 SGHRS and CDR2 YFSETQ. The full variable domain, with the rest looked up from reference TRBV5-1 and TRBJ2-6, is KAGVTQTPRYLIKTRGQQVTLSCSPISGHRSVSWYQQTPGQGLQFLFEYFSETQRNKGNFPGRFSGRQFSNSRSEMNVSTLELGDSALYLCASSPGQGVANVLTFGAGSRLTVL.

This chain links TRBV4-2 with TRBJ2-7, with D maybe TRBD2 (6 bases). V lost 4 bases, J lost 3 bases, and 16 bases lay in between. Germline assignment: CDR1 LGHNA and CDR2 YNFKEQ. The CDR3 runs 15 residues. As DNA, the CDR3 is TGTGCCAGCAGCCGGGACTCACAAGCCCTCTACGAGCAGTACTTC. As protein: CASSRDSQALYEQYF.

V is TRBV6-5 and J is TRBJ1-2; 8 bases agree with TRBD1. The germline CDR1 and CDR2 sequences are MNHEY and SVGAGI. This CDR3 comprises 16 residues. J gave up 7 bases and V 4 bases, and 14 bases lay outside the gene matches. The CDR3 region is CASSSARSDRGGGYTF. Here the CDR3 DNA reads TGTGCCAGCAGTTCCGCACGATCAGACAGGGGAGGTGGCTACACCTTC.

This chain links TRBV2 with TRBJ2-1; 8 bases are shared with TRBD2. The V gene's germline CDR1 is SNHLY and CDR2 FYNNEI. This CDR3 has 15 residues. The V gene end was trimmed by 7 bases and the J gene end by 6 bases; junction bases not matched to a gene: 11. The CDR3 region is CASTSLPGGINEQFF. CDR3 DNA: TGTGCCAGCACCTCTCTCCCGGGGGGGATCAATGAGCAGTTCTTC. Looking up the rest from reference TRBV2 and TRBJ2-1 gives the full variable domain: EPEVTQTPSHQVTQMGQEVILRCVPISNHLYFYWYRQILGQKVEFLVSFYNNEISEKSEIFDDQFSVERPDGSNFTLKIRSTKLEDSAMYFCASTSLPGGINEQFFGPGTRLTVL.

The chain carries TRBV5-1 and TRBJ1-2, with 7 bases matching TRBD1. J was trimmed by 0 bases and V by 6 bases; bases with no gene match: 5. CDR1 is SGHRS and CDR2 is YFSETQ in the germline V gene. The CDR3 length is 14 residues. The CDR3 spells CASTPGTANYGYTF. DNA for the CDR3: TGCGCCAGCACCCCCGGGACAGCTAACTATGGCTACACCTTC.

This clone was seen just once. The rearrangement links TRBV29-1 to TRBJ1-2; 7 bases fit TRBD1. The germline V gene has CDR1 SQVTM and CDR2 ANQGSEA. Trimming removed 1 base from V and 7 bases from J; junction bases left unmatched: 9. The CDR3 covers 14 residues. The CDR3 nucleotides read TGCAGCGTTGAAGGAGGGGGCGTAGCAGCTGGCTACACCTTC. It specifies CSVEGGGVAAGYTF.

The chain couples TRBV19 to TRBJ2-1, with D maybe TRBD2 (6 bases). The CDR3 sequence is 17 residues long. CDR1 and CDR2 from the germline V gene are LNHDA and SQIVND (reference sequence). The V end was cut by 3 bases, the J end by 0 bases, with 15 bases between. CDR3 in amino acids: CASSIWTGTGSYNEQFF. The CDR3, as DNA: TGTGCCAGTAGTATCTGGACCGGGACTGGCTCCTACAATGAGCAGTTCTTC.

The CDR3 spells CASSETDYGYTF. CDR3 DNA sequence: TGTGCCAGCAGTGAGACAGATTATGGCTACACCTTC. The chain carries TRBV6-6 and TRBJ1-2; TRBD1 is a possible D gene (5 bases). Germline V lookup: CDR1 MNHNY, CDR2 SVGAGI (reference sequence). Between the trimmed V and J ends, which lost 5 bases and 5 bases, there was a span of 9 bases. The CDR3 length is 12 residues.

V is TRBV5-6 and J is TRBJ2-7, with D maybe TRBD2 (7 bases). Germline lookup yields CDR1 SGHDT and CDR2 YYEEEE. The CDR3 loop spans 13 amino acids. Trimming took off 7 bases at V and 5 bases at J, with 16 bases between the two ends. This CDR3 reads CASDRGGGHEQYF. The DNA for the CDR3 is TGTGCCAGCGACCGGGGAGGGGGACACGAGCAGTACTTC.

This chain links TRBV9 with TRBJ2-5; possibly TRBD2 for D (6 bases). Trimming took 0 bases from V and 5 from J, leaving 20 bases between them. Looked up from germline, CDR1 is SGDLS and CDR2 is YYNGEE. The length of the CDR3 is 17 residues. The DNA for the CDR3 is TGTGCCAGCAGCGTAGGATTAGAGGGCGGGGACTGGGAGACCCAGTACTTC. It is translated as CASSVGLEGGDWETQYF.